This TCR beta chain was sequenced during a study of CD8+CD57+ T cells in acquired aplastic anemia. Overall study context: Mean DNA quantity obtained from sorted CD4+ and CD8+ cells was 3.2 ug.

Genomic DNA acted as the template from which TCR beta VDJ combination and CDR3 sequence profiling were carried out. TCRdb re-derived calls from the reads in MiXCR, one entry per CDR3 protein. Altogether about 180,000 distinct CDR3 sequences are present, approximately 48% being singletons, with the ten largest covering 10% to 15%. For sequencing, patients were chosen who had shown expansion of CD8+CD57+ cells by flow cytometry. With 0 bases removed from V and 2 bases from J, the gap between germline ends came to 8 bases. The CDR3 loop spans 14 amino acids. Per germline, CDR1 ENHRY and CDR2 SYGVKD. The gene calls are TRBV10-3 and TRBJ2-7; D unresolved. Sequenced sample: sorted CD4+, CD8+, or CD8+CD57+ T cells (not recorded which) from PBMCs. The clonotype was recovered from a human donor with aplastic anemia. CDR3 coding DNA: TGTGCCATCAGTGAGTCGAAAGCTACCTACGAGCAGTACTTC. As protein: CAISESKATYEQYF.